This T cell receptor (beta chain) was observed in a study of T cells in Graves' hyperthyroidism and ophthalmopathy. RNA transcripts provided the source from which TCR beta CDR3 regions were amplified. First-round RT-PCR with HTBI primers amplified the TCR CDR3 region. TCRdb used MiXCR to reprocess the multiplex PCR reads, holding one entry per CDR3 protein. The sample records 400,000 to 500,000 distinct CDR3 sequences, 14% to 15% being singletons. This clonotype was detected many times. Its cognate antigen is unknown. Whole-study findings and limits: With a median lead of 6.5 months before onset, the model predicted ophthalmopathy.

The V and J ends lost 5 bases and 5 bases, in that order; junction bases with no gene match: 6. Germline values: CDR1 SGHRS, CDR2 YFSETQ. The CDR3 covers 13 residues. Specimen: blood. The TCR sequence derives from a man aged 18 to 30 with Graves' ophthalmopathy. The chain combines TRBV5-1 with TRBJ1-2; 7 bases map to TRBD1. This CDR3 reads CASSPDRVYGYTF. The CDR3 bases are TGCGCCAGCAGTCCAGACAGGGTATATGGCTACACCTTC. Filled out from reference TRBV5-1 and TRBJ1-2, the complete variable domain reads KAGVTQTPRYLIKTRGQQVTLSCSPISGHRSVSWYQQTPGQGLQFLFEYFSETQRNKGNFPGRFSGRQFSNSRSEMNVSTLELGDSALYLCASSPDRVYGYTFGSGTRLTVV.